One and the same sample provided the 28 T cell receptor beta chains below, sequenced in a study of vaccination and CD4 T cells after COVID-19. CD4+ T cells that had been cultured provided DNA sequenced with the Oncomine TCR Beta short-read assay. Each CDR3 protein gets one entry after TCRdb re-called the PCR reads with MiXCR. The sample consists of more than 10,000 distinct CDR3 sequences, approximately 51% of them appearing once. This sample's treatment: roughly 10-day PBMC culture with coronavirus spike peptide pools or control peptides (ViraFEST assay). No cognate antigen is known for these TCRs. Sequenced material: cultured CD4+ T cells from blood, taken after SARS-CoV-2 vaccination. The receptor set was obtained from a human donor with COVID-19.

This clonotype came up a few times. The V and J genes are TRBV5-6 and TRBJ2-7; maybe TRBD2 (6 bases). Germline V lookup: CDR1 SGHDT, CDR2 YYEEEE. Deletions cut 4 bases from V and 0 bases from J, with 17 bases between. The CDR3 consists of 16 residues. Here the CDR3 DNA reads TGTGCCAGCAGCCACCGGGGACGGACTAACTCCTACGAGCAGTACTTC. This translates into CASSHRGRTNSYEQYF.

The chain has TRBV7-2 and TRBJ2-5; D is perhaps TRBD1 (6 bases). With 4 bases removed from V and 5 bases from J, the gap between germline ends came to 14 bases. This CDR3 comprises 14 residues. Germline CDR1 and CDR2: SGHTA and FQGNSA. Here the CDR3 DNA reads TGTGCCAGCAGCTCCAACAGGGTGTGGGAGACCCAGTACTTC. Amino acid sequence: CASSSNRVWETQYF.

This clonotype was seen only once. This chain links TRBV6-1 with TRBJ1-1, with D hard to call. V lost 7 bases to trimming and J lost 0 bases, with 9 bases between them. The germline V gene encodes CDR1 MNHNS and CDR2 SASEGT. There are 13 residues in the CDR3. In DNA, the CDR3 is TGTGCCAGCACTACTATTATGAACACTGAAGCTTTCTTT. Translated: CASTTIMNTEAFF.

This chain links TRBV7-8 with TRBJ1-5; the match to TRBD1 covers 10 bases. Germline CDR1 and CDR2: SGHVS and FQNEAQ. The CDR3 length is 15 residues. The V gene end was trimmed by 1 base and the J gene end by 6 bases; junction bases not matched to a gene: 3. The CDR3 loop is CASSLGQGAGQPQHF. CDR3 nucleotides: TGTGCCAGCAGCTTAGGACAGGGGGCGGGTCAGCCCCAGCATTTT.

The chain has TRBV6-1 and TRBJ2-7; 11 nucleotides line up with TRBD2. V was pared by 5 bases and J by 2 bases, with 11 bases of the junction left unmatched. The germline V gene encodes CDR1 MNHNS and CDR2 SASEGT. This CDR3 spans 17 amino acids. Here the CDR3 reads CASSRRTLAGDAYEQYF. In DNA form, the CDR3 reads TGTGCCAGCAGTAGACGCACACTAGCGGGGGACGCCTACGAGCAGTACTTC.

V usage is TRBV11-1 and J usage is TRBJ2-5, with 7 bases aligning to TRBD2. V was pared by 5 bases and J by 0 bases, with 9 bases of the junction left unmatched. CDR1 and CDR2 from the germline V gene are SGHAT and FQDESV (reference sequence). The CDR3 length is 16 residues. CDR3 sequence reads: CASSGLGGGNQETQYF. In DNA, the CDR3 is TGTGCCAGCAGCGGGCTGGGCGGGGGAAACCAAGAGACCCAGTACTTC.

The chain recombines TRBV28 with TRBJ1-1; D call uncertain. Trimming took 6 bases from V and 4 from J, leaving 15 bases between them. There are 14 residues in the CDR3. Germline assignment: CDR1 MDHEN and CDR2 SYDVKM. Here the CDR3 reads CASRPREPVTEAFF. The CDR3, as DNA: TGTGCCAGCAGACCCCGGGAACCGGTCACTGAAGCTTTCTTT. Full variable domain (missing parts from reference TRBV28 and TRBJ1-1): DVKVTQSSRYLVKRTGEKVFLECVQDMDHENMFWYRQDPGLGLRLIYFSYDVKMKEKGDIPEGYSVSREKKERFSLILESASTNQTSMYLCASRPREPVTEAFFGQGTRLTVV.

CDR3 in amino acids: CSVPGRRGAPGGELFF. The DNA for the CDR3 is TGCAGTGTCCCAGGCCGGCGGGGGGCCCCCGGGGGGGAGCTGTTTTTT. The chain recombines TRBV20-1 with TRBJ2-2; the match to TRBD2 covers 8 bases. Germline V gives CDR1 DFQATT, CDR2 SNEGSKA (reference sequence). CDR3 length: 16 amino acids. Trimming removed 7 bases from V and 8 bases from J; junction bases left unmatched: 18.

The V gene is TRBV6-1, the J gene TRBJ2-7; TRBD1 matches at 10 bases. The ends lost 6 bases at V and 6 bases at J; junction bases unmatched: 17. Germline CDR1 reads MNHNS; CDR2 reads SASEGT. There are 17 residues in the CDR3. The CDR3 DNA reads TGTGCCAGCAGCTCCTTCGGAGGGAGACAGGGGGCTGTCGAGCAGTACTTC. It yields the protein CASSSFGGRQGAVEQYF.

This clonotype is a singleton in its sample. The chain joins TRBV28 to TRBJ2-1; D might be TRBD2 (5 bases). Germline-derived CDR1 and CDR2 are MDHEN and SYDVKM. This CDR3 spans 17 amino acids. V gave up 5 bases and J gave up 8 bases, with 25 bases separating them. CDR3 residues: CASSPLQRARARHEQFF. Here the CDR3 DNA reads TGTGCCAGCAGTCCGCTCCAGAGGGCCCGGGCGAGGCATGAGCAGTTCTTC.

The chain uses TRBV5-1 and TRBJ2-5; D remains ambiguous. Per germline, CDR1 SGHRS and CDR2 YFSETQ. This CDR3 comprises 13 residues. Trimming removed 0 bases at V and 3 bases at J, with 6 bases between. This chain's CDR3 is CASSLGQKETQYF. The CDR3 bases are TGCGCCAGCAGCTTGGGCCAGAAAGAGACCCAGTACTTC.

This clonotype was seen a few times. The chain recombines TRBV28 with TRBJ1-5; maybe TRBD1 (6 bases). The V end was cut by 6 bases, the J end by 1 base, with 19 bases between. The length of the CDR3 is 17 residues. CDR1 and CDR2 from the germline V gene are MDHEN and SYDVKM. CDR3 DNA sequence: TGTGCCAGCAGGGGGTCCTCCTCGGGGGCGAGCAATCAGCCCCAGCATTTT. Its translation: CASRGSSSGASNQPQHF.

A few counts support this clonotype. The J gene is TRBJ2-5, the V gene TRBV20-1, with a possible D match to TRBD2 (6 bases). This CDR3 spans 14 amino acids. CDR1 is DFQATT, CDR2 SNEGSKA, per germline (reference sequence). Trimming removed 7 bases from V and 2 bases from J, with 17 bases in between. CDR3 sequence (DNA): TGCAGTGTTCAAGCAAGGCTAGCGCAAGAGACCCAGTACTTC. This translates into CSVQARLAQETQYF.

CDR3 sequence: CSASVSGGAYEQYF. CDR3 sequence (DNA): TGCAGTGCTAGTGTGAGCGGGGGGGCGTACGAGCAGTACTTC. The chain recombines TRBV20-1 with TRBJ2-7; TRBD2 matches 10 bases. The CDR3 runs to 14 residues. CDR1 and CDR2 from the germline V gene are DFQATT and SNEGSKA (reference sequence). Germline trimming cut 3 bases from V and 4 bases from J; bases unmatched to any gene: 6.

The V and J genes are TRBV6-1 and TRBJ1-6, with TRBD1 matching over 10 bases. V lost 6 bases and J lost 7; bases outside the gene matches: 3. The CDR3 loop spans 14 amino acids. Germline V lookup: CDR1 MNHNS, CDR2 SASEGT. As DNA, the CDR3 is TGTGCCAGCAGCGGGGGACAGGGGAATTCACCCCTCCACTTT. Protein product: CASSGGQGNSPLHF.

In its sample, this clonotype ranks as large. This chain links TRBV24-1 with TRBJ2-5; possible D gene TRBD2, 6 bases. Trimming removed 4 bases from V and 5 bases from J, with 10 bases in between. The CDR3 covers 13 residues. Germline V CDR1 and CDR2: KGHDR, SFDVKD. The CDR3 DNA is TGTGCCACCAGTGACCCCGCGGGGGAGACCCAGTACTTC. Translating it yields CATSDPAGETQYF.

The chain couples TRBV28 to TRBJ1-6; a possible D gene is TRBD1 (5 bases). This CDR3 is built from 13 residues. Germline V gene lookup returns CDR1 MDHEN and CDR2 SYDVKM. V lost 5 bases and J 10 bases, leaving 12 bases between the germline ends. CDR3 sequence: CASSLEKGSPLHF. CDR3 bases: TGTGCCAGCAGTCTAGAAAAGGGGTCACCCCTCCACTTT.

There are a few counts of this clonotype. The chain uses TRBV11-3 and TRBJ2-5; 12 bases are a match to TRBD2. The CDR3 consists of 17 residues. Unmatched junction bases numbered 7, after V lost 1 base and J lost 4 bases. Germline-derived CDR1 and CDR2 are SGHNT and YENEEA. The CDR3, as DNA: TGTGCCAGCAGCTTAGTCCCTGGACTAGCGGGGATAGAGACCCAGTACTTC. It is translated as CASSLVPGLAGIETQYF.

This chain uses TRBV18 with TRBJ2-7, with TRBD1 matching over 11 bases. CDR3 size: 16 residues. V was pared by 3 bases and J by 3 bases, with 7 bases of the junction left unmatched. Germline V gene lookup returns CDR1 KGHSH and CDR2 LQKENI. The CDR3 reads CASSPTGTGGIYEQYF. The CDR3 region has the DNA TGTGCCAGCTCACCTACCGGGACAGGGGGAATCTACGAGCAGTACTTC.

The chain carries TRBV11-2 and TRBJ1-2; D gene unclear. Trimming cost V 5 bases and J 4 bases, with 11 bases left between them. CDR1 and CDR2 (germline): SGHAT, FQNNGV. This CDR3 region has 13 residues. CDR3 residues: CASSDGGTYGYTF. CDR3 bases: TGTGCCAGCAGCGACGGTGGCACCTATGGCTACACCTTC. The full variable domain, rest sourced from reference TRBV11-2 and TRBJ1-2, is EAGVAQSPRYKIIEKRQSVAFWCNPISGHATLYWYQQILGQGPKLLIQFQNNGVVDDSQLPKDRFSAERLKGVDSTLKIQPAKLEDSAVYLCASSDGGTYGYTFGSGTRLTVV.

The table lists this clonotype with a few counts. CDR3 in amino acids: CASSEGSATVRGYTF. The CDR3 DNA follows: TGTGCCAGCAGTGAAGGTTCAGCCACGGTCAGGGGCTACACCTTC. This chain uses TRBV6-1 with TRBJ1-2; the D is unclear. This CDR3 has 15 residues. V was cut by 1 base and J by 8 bases, with 17 bases left in between. CDR1 is MNHNS, CDR2 SASEGT, per germline.

The chain carries TRBV5-4 and TRBJ2-3; 9 positions match TRBD1. Unmatched junction bases numbered 5, after V lost 4 bases and J lost 2 bases. CDR1 SGHNT and CDR2 YYREEE come from the germline V gene (reference sequence). The CDR3 consists of 15 residues. CDR3 DNA sequence: TGTGCCAGCAGCCAGGGACAGGGCCACACAGATACGCAGTATTTT. Translation: CASSQGQGHTDTQYF.

CDR3 bases: TGTGCCAGCAGTTTACTAGGGGTTGGGGTTAGCGAGCAGTACTTC. Encoded protein: CASSLLGVGVSEQYF. This chain joins TRBV6-5 and TRBJ2-7; either TRBD1 or TRBD2 may supply D (5 bases each). V was cut by 4 bases and J by 6 bases, with 19 bases left in between. The CDR3 runs 15 residues. The V gene's germline CDR1 is MNHEY and CDR2 SVGAGI.

This clonotype turned up a few times. The chain is built from TRBV27 and TRBJ1-5; unclear D gene. The CDR3 consists of 14 residues. CDR1 is MNHEY, CDR2 SMNVEV, per germline (reference sequence). The V end was cut by 2 bases, the J end by 2 bases, with 7 bases between. CDR3 in amino acids: CASSLEGGNQPQHF. CDR3 DNA: TGTGCCAGCAGTTTAGAGGGAGGCAATCAGCCCCAGCATTTT.

The chain combines TRBV20-1 with TRBJ1-2, with a weak D call TRBD1 (5 bases). There are 14 residues in the CDR3. V dropped 3 bases and J dropped 6 bases, with 17 bases sitting between them. Germline CDR1 reads DFQATT; CDR2 reads SNEGSKA (reference sequence). In nucleotides, the CDR3 is TGCAGTGCTAGCAATACAGGTCTTCTAAATGGCTACACCTTC. Amino acids: CSASNTGLLNGYTF.

CDR3 sequence (DNA): TGTGCCAGCAGTTACTCGAGAAGACAGGAAGCTTTCTTT. Translating gives CASSYSRRQEAFF. V and J are TRBV6-5 and TRBJ1-1; D is perhaps TRBD1 (5 bases). This CDR3 is built from 13 residues. The V end lost 0 bases, the J end lost 8 bases, and 10 bases lay between the germline ends. Germline CDR1 reads MNHEY; CDR2 reads SVGAGI.

This chain uses TRBV28 with TRBJ2-7; no definite D call. The CDR3 totals 12 residues. Trimming took off 2 bases at V and 6 bases at J, with 8 bases between the two ends. Germline assignment: CDR1 MDHEN and CDR2 SYDVKM. The CDR3 DNA reads as TGTGCCAGCAGTTTAACTCTCTCCGAGCAGTACTTC. As protein: CASSLTLSEQYF.

This clonotype was detected only a few times. The genes are TRBV24-1 and TRBJ2-2; no clear D. Germline values: CDR1 KGHDR, CDR2 SFDVKD. The CDR3 loop spans 14 amino acids. The V and J ends lost 4 bases and 4 bases respectively, with 9 bases between them. The CDR3 nucleotides read TGTGCCACCAGTGACAGATCGGGCACCGGGGAGCTGTTTTTT. It encodes CATSDRSGTGELFF.